What follows are 27 T cell receptor beta chains derived from one specimen sequenced in a study of OX40 agonist ivuxolimab in advanced cancers. Libraries were prepared by immunoSEQ multiplex PCR; TCRdb keeps only in-frame clonotypes and omits some of them. The sample has some 74,000 clones, 85% seen once. The input for sequencing was CD4+ or CD8+ T cells sorted from blood, taken in a trial of the OX40 agonist ivuxolimab. Receptors were obtained from an adult with an advanced solid tumor such as melanoma, head and neck, liver or kidney cancer.

The table lists this clone with a few counts. This chain uses TRBV5-1 with TRBJ2-7, with a weak D call TRBD1 (7 bases). The CDR3 covers 15 residues. CDR1 is SGHRS and CDR2 is YFSETQ in the germline V gene. V was trimmed by 3 bases and J by 5 bases, leaving 18 bases between them. The CDR3 spells CASSWGDRAGNEQYF. The CDR3 nucleotides are TGCGCCAGCAGCTGGGGAGACAGGGCGGGGAACGAGCAGTACTTC.

The chain carries TRBV18 and TRBJ2-7; D gene ambiguous. From germline, CDR1 is KGHSH and CDR2 LQKENI. The CDR3 sequence is 14 residues long. The ends were cut back, 3 bases at V and 2 bases at J, with 11 bases in the middle. In nucleotides, the CDR3 is TGTGCCAGCTCACCTTCCAGCAGTCCCTACGAGCAGTACTTC. It translates to CASSPSSSPYEQYF.

The rearrangement uses TRBV28 and TRBJ1-2, with 7 bases aligning to TRBD1. This CDR3 comprises 16 residues. Looked up from germline, CDR1 is MDHEN and CDR2 is SYDVKM. V shed 4 bases, J shed 5 bases, and the junction held 13 bases outside the gene matches. The CDR3 is CASSSRRGTETYGYTF. The CDR3 DNA is TGTGCCAGCAGTTCCCGACGAGGGACAGAAACGTATGGCTACACCTTC.

This clone has just a few counts. This rearrangement joins TRBV7-2 to TRBJ2-3, with 9 positions matching TRBD2. The CDR3 consists of 17 residues. V lost 4 bases and J lost 7; bases outside the gene matches: 15. Germline values: CDR1 SGHTA, CDR2 FQGNSA. The CDR3 DNA is TGTGCCAGCAGCTCGTGGGCTAGCGGGAAGGGTCTATATACGCAGTATTTT. Its protein product is CASSSWASGKGLYTQYF.

Here the CDR3 reads CASSPRMWGEQFF. The CDR3 nucleotides are TGTGCCAGTAGTCCTAGAATGTGGGGTGAGCAGTTCTTC. The chain links TRBV19 to TRBJ2-1, with D hard to call. The V end lost 5 bases, the J end lost 9 bases, and 14 bases lay between the germline ends. The CDR3 runs 13 residues. Germline CDR1 and CDR2: LNHDA and SQIVND (reference sequence).

Comments on this clone: At the DNA level, this CDR3 is encoded by other sequences in the same sample as well. The genes are TRBV7-9 and TRBJ1-1, with D possibly TRBD1 on 5 matching bases. The CDR3 is 14 residues long. V shed 4 bases and J shed 5 bases, with 14 bases lying between them. Looked up from germline, CDR1 is SEHNR and CDR2 is FQNEAQ (reference sequence). CDR3 sequence reads: CASSSLTGRTEAFF. Here the CDR3 DNA reads TGTGCCAGCAGCTCCCTCACGGGACGAACTGAAGCTTTCTTT.

This clone was seen only once. The gene calls are TRBV6-1 and TRBJ2-7; 7 positions match TRBD1. Germline CDR1 and CDR2: MNHNS and SASEGT. The junction had 9 bases not matched to a gene; V was cut back by 8 bases and J by 2 bases. The CDR3 covers 14 residues. This CDR3 is CASWPGQMTYEQYF. The CDR3 nucleotides are TGTGCCAGCTGGCCGGGACAGATGACCTACGAGCAGTACTTC.

The V and J genes are TRBV5-1 and TRBJ2-6; the D is unclear. The CDR3 contains 11 residues. V lost 3 bases to trimming and J lost 12 bases, with 7 bases between them. The germline gives CDR1 SGHRS, CDR2 YFSETQ. The chain's CDR3 is CASSSASVLTF. As DNA, the CDR3 is TGCGCCAGCAGCTCGGCTAGCGTCCTGACTTTC. The full variable domain, its missing parts supplied by reference TRBV5-1 and TRBJ2-6, is KAGVTQTPRYLIKTRGQQVTLSCSPISGHRSVSWYQQTPGQGLQFLFEYFSETQRNKGNFPGRFSGRQFSNSRSEMNVSTLELGDSALYLCASSSASVLTFGAGSRLTVL.

The table lists this clone with a few counts. V gene TRBV6-1 combines with J gene TRBJ1-6, with 10 nucleotides matching TRBD1. With 0 bases clipped from V and 9 bases from J, the junction kept 5 bases outside the gene matches. The CDR3 length is 16 residues. Germline V gene data show CDR1 as MNHNS and CDR2 as SASEGT. CDR3 DNA: TGTGCCAGCAGTGAAGCGCAGGGACAGGGGAGTTCACCCCTCCACTTT. Translated: CASSEAQGQGSSPLHF.

This clone appeared a single time. The chain recombines TRBV5-4 with TRBJ1-2; 9 bases are shared with TRBD1. V dropped 4 bases and J dropped 4; count of bases not matched to a gene: 8. This CDR3 is built from 15 residues. Germline loops: CDR1 SGHNT, CDR2 YYREEE (reference sequence). CDR3: CASSEQGQGFYGYTF. The CDR3 DNA follows: TGTGCCAGCAGCGAACAGGGACAGGGATTCTATGGCTACACCTTC.

This chain uses TRBV19 with TRBJ2-1; the D is unclear. With 3 bases removed from V and 5 bases from J, the gap between germline ends came to 11 bases. Germline CDR1 LNHDA, CDR2 SQIVND (reference sequence). The CDR3 loop spans 14 amino acids. The DNA of the CDR3 is TGTGCCAGTAGTATCCACACAACCAACAATGAGCAGTTCTTC. Encoded protein: CASSIHTTNNEQFF.

This clone has only one observation. The rearrangement joins TRBV30 to TRBJ1-5; a possible D gene is TRBD1 (5 bases). Trimming took off 3 bases at V and 0 bases at J, with 9 bases between the two ends. Germline loops: CDR1 GTSNPN, CDR2 SVGIG (reference sequence). This CDR3 is built from 14 residues. The CDR3 DNA sequence: TGTGCCTGGAGAAGACAGTATAGCAATCAGCCCCAGCATTTT. Protein product: CAWRRQYSNQPQHF.

The chain couples TRBV28 to TRBJ1-2; 7 bases map to TRBD1. V lost 5 bases to trimming and J lost 3 bases; unmatched junction nucleotides: 0. Per germline, CDR1 MDHEN and CDR2 SYDVKM. The CDR3 extends over 12 amino acids. CDR3 sequence: CASSQGDYGYTF. For the CDR3, the DNA is TGTGCCAGCAGTCAGGGGGACTATGGCTACACCTTC.

This chain's CDR3 is CASSLPQQVETEAFF. The CDR3, as DNA: TGTGCCAGCAGTTTGCCGCAGCAGGTAGAGACTGAAGCTTTCTTT. The chain couples TRBV28 to TRBJ1-1; D is undetermined. This CDR3 is built from 15 residues. Germline CDR1 reads MDHEN; CDR2 reads SYDVKM. Trimming removed 3 bases from V and 5 bases from J, with 16 bases in between.

The chain is built from TRBV29-1 and TRBJ1-1; D is unclear. Germline lookup yields CDR1 SQVTM and CDR2 ANQGSEA. V shed 3 bases and J shed 3 bases, with 8 bases lying between them. CDR3 size: 12 residues. CDR3 DNA sequence: TGCAGCGTTGAGGGAAGCGACACTGAAGCTTTCTTT. The encoded protein is CSVEGSDTEAFF.

This rearrangement joins TRBV30 to TRBJ1-1, with 8 bases fitting TRBD1. Germline V gives CDR1 GTSNPN, CDR2 SVGIG (reference sequence). Trimming at V came to 1 base and at J to 3 bases, leaving 7 bases not matched to a gene. CDR3 length equals 15 residues. DNA for the CDR3: TGTGCCTGGAGTGGCGCCAGGGGGCGGGACACTGAAGCTTTCTTT. This gives the protein CAWSGARGRDTEAFF.

The rearrangement uses TRBV5-8 and TRBJ2-6; 7 positions match TRBD1. The J segment lost 3 bases and the V segment lost 1 base, leaving 7 bases of the junction unmatched. The V gene's germline CDR1 is SGHTS and CDR2 YDEGEE. CDR3 length equals 17 residues. The CDR3 coding sequence is TGTGCCAGCAGCTTGTCCCGGGACAGTTTTGGGGCCAACGTCCTGACTTTC. It codes for CASSLSRDSFGANVLTF.

The genes are TRBV7-2 and TRBJ2-5, with TRBD2 as a possible D gene (7 bases). Trimming shortened V by 4 bases and J by 5 bases, and 17 bases separated the two germline ends. The CDR3 contains 15 residues. Germline V gives CDR1 SGHTA, CDR2 FQGNSA. This CDR3 is CASSSLRGAWETQYF. CDR3 DNA: TGTGCCAGCAGCTCCCTACGGGGGGCCTGGGAGACCCAGTACTTC.

This clone has only a few counts. The gene calls are TRBV30 and TRBJ2-1; tentatively, D is TRBD1 or TRBD2 (6 bases each). The CDR3 length is 13 residues. Per the germline V gene, CDR1 is GTSNPN and CDR2 is SVGIG (reference sequence). V was trimmed by 2 bases and J by 7 bases, leaving 12 bases between them. CDR3 sequence reads: CAWSNQGGNEQFF. The CDR3, as DNA: TGTGCCTGGAGTAACCAAGGGGGGAATGAGCAGTTCTTC.

The DNA of the CDR3 is TGTGCCAGCAGCGTAGGAGGGCGTAGCACAGATACGCAGTATTTT. This encodes CASSVGGRSTDTQYF. The chain uses TRBV9 and TRBJ2-3, with D possibly TRBD2 on 5 matching bases. There are 15 residues in the CDR3. V was pared by 0 bases and J by 0 bases, with 8 bases between. CDR1 and CDR2 from the germline V gene are SGDLS and YYNGEE.

This clone was detected only a few times. The gene calls are TRBV4-2 and TRBJ2-3; TRBD2 is a possible D gene (5 bases). Germline V lookup: CDR1 LGHNA, CDR2 YNFKEQ. The CDR3 totals 16 residues. Trimming pared 4 bases from V and 7 bases from J, leaving 21 bases between. For the CDR3, the DNA is TGTGCCAGCAGCCCTCAGGACTCCCCCGTCGTTAATACGCAGTATTTT. This codes for CASSPQDSPVVNTQYF.

This clone was seen just once. The genes are TRBV10-2 and TRBJ2-7, with 10 bases lining up with TRBD2. The trim removed 2 bases at V and 5 bases at J, leaving 6 bases unmatched. Germline V gene data show CDR1 as WSHSY and CDR2 as SAAADI. This CDR3 is 15 amino acids long. The CDR3 here is CASSERSGRAHEQYF. In DNA, the CDR3 is TGCGCCAGCAGTGAGCGCAGCGGGAGGGCCCACGAGCAGTACTTC.

This chain joins TRBV6-5 and TRBJ1-1, with D possibly TRBD1 on 6 matching bases. The CDR3 has 14 amino acids. Trimming pared 4 bases from V and 2 bases from J, leaving 11 bases between. CDR1 and CDR2 (germline): MNHEY, SVGAGI. The CDR3 region is CASSLRGGNTEAFF. In nucleotides, the CDR3 is TGTGCCAGCAGTTTAAGGGGGGGCAACACTGAAGCTTTCTTT.

The rearrangement links TRBV5-6 to TRBJ1-2; 11 nucleotides line up with TRBD1. Losses at the gene ends were 4 bases for V and 3 bases for J; bases not matched to a gene: 5. Per the germline V gene, CDR1 is SGHDT and CDR2 is YYEEEE. The CDR3 contains 15 residues. The CDR3 here is CASSPGTGGHYGYTF. CDR3 nucleotide sequence: TGTGCCAGCAGCCCCGGGACAGGGGGTCACTATGGCTACACCTTC.

The V and J genes are TRBV6-5 and TRBJ2-5; TRBD2 agrees at 7 bases. Trimming at V came to 7 bases and at J to 5 bases, leaving 13 bases not matched to a gene. Germline CDR1 and CDR2: MNHEY and SVGAGI. The CDR3 has 15 amino acids. The CDR3 sequence is CASKNQLGGRETQYF. In nucleotides, the CDR3 is TGTGCCAGCAAGAACCAGTTGGGGGGGAGGGAGACCCAGTACTTC.

This clone came up once. The genes are TRBV7-8 and TRBJ2-3; 9 positions match TRBD2. The CDR3 extends over 16 amino acids. The germline V gene encodes CDR1 SGHVS and CDR2 FQNEAQ. V lost 1 base, J lost 2 bases, and 4 bases stayed unmatched. CDR3 sequence reads: CASSLVAGAHTDTQYF. CDR3 bases: TGTGCCAGCAGCTTAGTAGCGGGAGCCCACACAGATACGCAGTATTTT. The full variable domain, completed using reference TRBV7-8 and TRBJ2-3, is GAGVSQSPRYKVAKRGQDVALRCDPISGHVSLFWYQQALGQGPEFLTYFQNEAQLDKSGLPSDRFFAERPEGSVSTLKIQRTQQEDSAVYLCASSLVAGAHTDTQYFGPGTRLTVL.

V and J are TRBV11-2 and TRBJ1-4, with D unresolved. V gave up 1 base and J gave up 4 bases, with 7 bases separating them. CDR1 is SGHAT and CDR2 is FQNNGV in the germline V gene. This CDR3 region has 14 residues. The CDR3 nucleotides read TGTGCCAGCAGCTTAGTAGGGCTTAATGAAAAACTGTTTTTT. This codes for CASSLVGLNEKLFF.